Listed here are 23 T cell receptor beta chains from one sample, sequenced in a study of CD8 T cells in Susac syndrome. RNA was extracted with the RNeasy kit, and a quantity of about 0.45 to 1 ug was reverse transcribed using random hexamers. TCRdb re-called the immunoSEQ multiplex PCR reads through MiXCR, storing one row per CDR3 protein. The sample lists tens of thousands of distinct CDR3 sequences, 93% occurring once. Sequencing was done on a sample of CD4+ T cells from PBMCs. These receptors were taken from a human donor with Susac syndrome.

This chain uses TRBV7-2 with TRBJ2-3, with no clear D. The CDR3 consists of 15 residues. V lost 1 base, J lost 1 base, and 9 bases lay in between. Germline CDR1 is SGHTA and CDR2 is FQGNSA. The CDR3 coding sequence is TGTGCCAGCAGCTTAGATCTGGCGGGCACAGATACGCAGTATTTT. The encoded protein is CASSLDLAGTDTQYF.

The J gene is TRBJ2-5, the V gene TRBV7-2; possibly TRBD1 for D (6 bases). V was pared by 3 bases and J by 4 bases, with 12 bases between. The CDR3 runs 14 residues. Germline loops: CDR1 SGHTA, CDR2 FQGNSA. For the CDR3, the DNA is TGTGCCAGCAGCTTTCAATCAGGGGTAGAGACCCAGTACTTC. Residues: CASSFQSGVETQYF.

V usage is TRBV6-4 and J usage is TRBJ1-6, with TRBD1 as a possible D gene (6 bases). The CDR3 loop spans 15 amino acids. V dropped 4 bases and J dropped 3 bases, with 10 bases sitting between them. Germline V gene lookup returns CDR1 MRHNA and CDR2 SNTAGT. The DNA of the CDR3 is TGTGCCAGCAGTGCACAGGGCGGCTATAATTCACCCCTCCACTTT. It encodes CASSAQGGYNSPLHF.

The V and J genes are TRBV5-1 and TRBJ1-1; D perhaps matches TRBD1 (6 bases). Germline CDR1 and CDR2: SGHRS and YFSETQ. The CDR3 consists of 15 residues. V lost 4 bases, J lost 3 bases, and 16 bases lay in between. CDR3 region: CASSTGFGSYTEAFF. In DNA, the CDR3 is TGCGCCAGCAGCACAGGGTTCGGGTCGTACACTGAAGCTTTCTTT.

CDR3 in amino acids: CASSGGADNEQFF. The CDR3, as DNA: TGTGCCAGCAGCGGCGGGGCCGACAATGAGCAGTTCTTC. The chain couples TRBV11-2 to TRBJ2-1; tentatively, D is TRBD2 (6 bases). Trimming pared 5 bases from V and 5 bases from J, leaving 10 bases between. The CDR3 extends over 13 amino acids. CDR1 and CDR2 from the germline V gene are SGHAT and FQNNGV.

This clonotype came up a few times. The chain employs TRBV7-2 and TRBJ2-3; D might be TRBD2 (5 bases). V shed 3 bases and J shed 1 base, with 8 bases lying between them. In germline, CDR1 is SGHTA, CDR2 FQGNSA. The CDR3 length is 14 residues. CDR3 coding DNA: TGTGCCAGCAGCTTGAGGCGGGGCACAGATACGCAGTATTTT. This translates into CASSLRRGTDTQYF.

V is TRBV7-3 and J is TRBJ2-2; D is tentatively TRBD1 or TRBD2 (5 bases each). The CDR3 is made up of 20 amino acids. Germline V CDR1 and CDR2: SGHTA, FQGTGA. Trimming took off 4 bases at V and 3 bases at J, with 27 bases between the two ends. Here the CDR3 DNA reads TGTGCCAGCAGCTCCCGGCGCGCAGGGTCTAGCCTTTGGGACACCGGGGAGCTGTTTTTT. Translation gives CASSSRRAGSSLWDTGELFF.

The CDR3 bases are TGTGCCAGCAGTCCAAACTACAGCTCTGGGGCCAACGTCCTGACTTTC. Translating gives CASSPNYSSGANVLTF. The rearrangement uses TRBV12-3 or TRBV12-4 and TRBJ2-6; D uncertain. The CDR3 spans 16 residues. With 5 bases removed from V and 0 bases from J, the gap between germline ends came to 11 bases.

This sequence joins TRBV9 and TRBJ1-6; D not resolved. The V end lost 0 bases, the J end lost 10 bases, and 5 bases lay between the germline ends. The CDR3 is 12 residues long. Per the germline V gene, CDR1 is SGDLS and CDR2 is YYNGEE. CDR3 loop: CASSVGSSPLHF. The CDR3 nucleotides are TGTGCCAGCAGCGTAGGCTCATCACCCCTCCACTTT. The full variable domain, with the rest looked up from reference TRBV9 and TRBJ1-6, is DSGVTQTPKHLITATGQRVTLRCSPRSGDLSVYWYQQSLDQGLQFLIQYYNGEERAKGNILERFSAQQFPDLHSELNLSSLELGDSALYFCASSVGSSPLHFGNGTRLTVT.

The rearrangement links TRBV7-9 to TRBJ1-1; D is undetermined. Germline V gives CDR1 SEHNR, CDR2 FQNEAQ (reference sequence). The CDR3 is 14 residues long. Between the trimmed V and J ends, which lost 7 bases and 1 base, there was a span of 13 bases. The CDR3 sequence: CASTAAGWNTEAFF. In DNA, the CDR3 is TGTGCCAGCACCGCCGCGGGCTGGAACACTGAAGCTTTCTTT.

This rearrangement joins TRBV11-3 to TRBJ1-6; D remains unclear. This CDR3 comprises 12 residues. Germline V gene lookup returns CDR1 SGHNT and CDR2 YENEEA. Trimming removed 8 bases from V and 12 bases from J, with 14 bases in between. As DNA, the CDR3 is TGTGCCAGCCGACGCTTCGGCGGACCCCTCCACTTT. Its translation is CASRRFGGPLHF.

V and J are TRBV20-1 and TRBJ1-2; the D is unclear. The CDR3 spans 12 residues. Trimming stripped 5 bases from V and 3 bases from J, with 10 bases between. The germline CDR1 and CDR2 sequences are DFQATT and SNEGSKA (reference sequence). For the CDR3, the DNA is TGCAGTGCTCCCCGACCTGACTATGGCTACACCTTC. Protein product: CSAPRPDYGYTF.

The rearrangement links TRBV2 to TRBJ2-5; D is undetermined. The ends were cut back, 4 bases at V and 3 bases at J, with 12 bases in the middle. The CDR3 is 14 residues long. CDR1 SNHLY and CDR2 FYNNEI come from the germline V gene. CDR3 protein: CASSVLVAKETQYF. The CDR3, as DNA: TGTGCCAGCAGTGTTCTGGTAGCTAAAGAGACCCAGTACTTC.

The chain uses TRBV20-1 and TRBJ2-1; 7 bases match TRBD2. This CDR3 comprises 15 residues. The J segment lost 4 bases and the V segment lost 1 base, leaving 7 bases of the junction unmatched. Germline-derived CDR1 and CDR2 are DFQATT and SNEGSKA (reference sequence). The CDR3 nucleotides are TGCAGTGCTAGAGGTAAAGGGCGGGGGTACAATGAGCAGTTCTTC. Its translation: CSARGKGRGYNEQFF.

The rearrangement joins TRBV3-1 to TRBJ2-5, with 8 bases fitting TRBD1. Germline V CDR1 and CDR2: LGHDT, YNNKEL (reference sequence). This CDR3 has 14 amino acids. Losses at the gene ends were 4 bases for V and 3 bases for J; bases not matched to a gene: 4. The CDR3 DNA reads as TGTGCCAGCAGCCCCCTGACAGGGGAAGAGACCCAGTACTTC. Translation gives CASSPLTGEETQYF.

V is TRBV28 and J is TRBJ2-7; D gene unclear. The CDR3 extends over 14 amino acids. The germline gives CDR1 MDHEN, CDR2 SYDVKM. Trimming removed 1 base from V and 3 bases from J, with 10 bases in between. DNA of the CDR3: TGTGCCAGCAGTTTATTAACAGCCCTCTACGAGCAGTACTTC. This codes for CASSLLTALYEQYF.

The chain has TRBV16 and TRBJ2-7; 10 nucleotides align to TRBD2. V shed 4 bases, J shed 2 bases, and the junction held 17 bases outside the gene matches. The CDR3 is 19 amino acids. Germline assignment: CDR1 KGHSY and CDR2 FQNENV. The CDR3 loop is CASSLDRGGTSENPYEQYF. CDR3 nucleotide sequence: TGTGCCAGCAGCCTTGACAGGGGTGGGACTAGCGAGAACCCCTACGAGCAGTACTTC.

The V call is TRBV2, the J call TRBJ2-1; 10 bases align to TRBD1. V lost 4 bases and J lost 6; bases outside the gene matches: 6. CDR3 length: 15 amino acids. CDR1 is SNHLY, CDR2 FYNNEI, per germline. DNA of the CDR3: TGTGCCAGCAGTGGAGACAGGGGGCTCATCAATGAGCAGTTCTTC. This sequence encodes CASSGDRGLINEQFF. Together with reference TRBV2 and TRBJ2-1, the CDR3 gives the full variable domain: EPEVTQTPSHQVTQMGQEVILRCVPISNHLYFYWYRQILGQKVEFLVSFYNNEISEKSEIFDDQFSVERPDGSNFTLKIRSTKLEDSAMYFCASSGDRGLINEQFFGPGTRLTVL.

The J gene is TRBJ1-3, the V gene TRBV19, with 7 bases lining up with TRBD1. V shed 3 bases and J 0 bases; nucleotides not matched to a gene: 5. This CDR3 is 16 amino acids long. CDR1 LNHDA and CDR2 SQIVND come from the germline V gene (reference sequence). CDR3 residues: CASSMGQLTSGNTIYF. Here the CDR3 DNA reads TGTGCCAGTAGTATGGGACAGCTGACCTCTGGAAACACCATATATTTT.

The V call is TRBV28, the J call TRBJ1-1, with 12 bases matching TRBD1. Germline V gives CDR1 MDHEN, CDR2 SYDVKM. The V and J ends lost 3 bases and 11 bases, in that order; junction bases with no gene match: 10. This CDR3 has 15 amino acids. The CDR3 DNA follows: TGTGCCAGCAGTTTCTCCGGGACAGGGGGCGCCGGGGCTTTCTTT. Protein product: CASSFSGTGGAGAFF.

The rearrangement uses TRBV9 and TRBJ1-2, with 7 bases aligning to TRBD1. Losses at the gene ends were 3 bases for V and 6 bases for J; bases not matched to a gene: 5. The CDR3 length is 13 residues. Germline lookup yields CDR1 SGDLS and CDR2 YYNGEE. CDR3 bases: TGTGCCAGCAGCGCCCGGGACAGTCATGGCTACACCTTC. Translated: CASSARDSHGYTF. Complete variable domain (other parts from reference TRBV9 and TRBJ1-2): DSGVTQTPKHLITATGQRVTLRCSPRSGDLSVYWYQQSLDQGLQFLIQYYNGEERAKGNILERFSAQQFPDLHSELNLSSLELGDSALYFCASSARDSHGYTFGSGTRLTVV.

This chain connects TRBV12-3 or TRBV12-4 to TRBJ1-2; D possibly corresponds to TRBD1 (5 bases). This CDR3 is 14 amino acids long. V lost 7 bases and J 4 bases, leaving 16 bases between the germline ends. CDR3 protein: CASTMGGGPYGYTF. The DNA of the CDR3 is TGTGCCAGCACCATGGGGGGGGGACCCTATGGCTACACCTTC.

The chain joins TRBV7-9 to TRBJ2-1, with TRBD2 identical over 10 bases. Germline CDR1 is SEHNR and CDR2 is FQNEAQ (reference sequence). The CDR3 length is 18 residues. Trimming took 6 bases from V and 6 from J; bases not matched to a gene: 17. Here the CDR3 reads CASSPNPTSGGASNEQFF. Written as DNA, the CDR3 is TGTGCCAGCAGTCCGAACCCCACCAGCGGGGGGGCCTCCAATGAGCAGTTCTTC. The full variable domain, its missing parts supplied by reference TRBV7-9 and TRBJ2-1, is DTGVSQNPRHKITKRGQNVTFRCDPISEHNRLYWYRQTLGQGPEFLTYFQNEAQLEKSRLLSDRFSAERPKGSFSTLEIQRTEQGDSAMYLCASSPNPTSGGASNEQFFGPGTRLTVL.